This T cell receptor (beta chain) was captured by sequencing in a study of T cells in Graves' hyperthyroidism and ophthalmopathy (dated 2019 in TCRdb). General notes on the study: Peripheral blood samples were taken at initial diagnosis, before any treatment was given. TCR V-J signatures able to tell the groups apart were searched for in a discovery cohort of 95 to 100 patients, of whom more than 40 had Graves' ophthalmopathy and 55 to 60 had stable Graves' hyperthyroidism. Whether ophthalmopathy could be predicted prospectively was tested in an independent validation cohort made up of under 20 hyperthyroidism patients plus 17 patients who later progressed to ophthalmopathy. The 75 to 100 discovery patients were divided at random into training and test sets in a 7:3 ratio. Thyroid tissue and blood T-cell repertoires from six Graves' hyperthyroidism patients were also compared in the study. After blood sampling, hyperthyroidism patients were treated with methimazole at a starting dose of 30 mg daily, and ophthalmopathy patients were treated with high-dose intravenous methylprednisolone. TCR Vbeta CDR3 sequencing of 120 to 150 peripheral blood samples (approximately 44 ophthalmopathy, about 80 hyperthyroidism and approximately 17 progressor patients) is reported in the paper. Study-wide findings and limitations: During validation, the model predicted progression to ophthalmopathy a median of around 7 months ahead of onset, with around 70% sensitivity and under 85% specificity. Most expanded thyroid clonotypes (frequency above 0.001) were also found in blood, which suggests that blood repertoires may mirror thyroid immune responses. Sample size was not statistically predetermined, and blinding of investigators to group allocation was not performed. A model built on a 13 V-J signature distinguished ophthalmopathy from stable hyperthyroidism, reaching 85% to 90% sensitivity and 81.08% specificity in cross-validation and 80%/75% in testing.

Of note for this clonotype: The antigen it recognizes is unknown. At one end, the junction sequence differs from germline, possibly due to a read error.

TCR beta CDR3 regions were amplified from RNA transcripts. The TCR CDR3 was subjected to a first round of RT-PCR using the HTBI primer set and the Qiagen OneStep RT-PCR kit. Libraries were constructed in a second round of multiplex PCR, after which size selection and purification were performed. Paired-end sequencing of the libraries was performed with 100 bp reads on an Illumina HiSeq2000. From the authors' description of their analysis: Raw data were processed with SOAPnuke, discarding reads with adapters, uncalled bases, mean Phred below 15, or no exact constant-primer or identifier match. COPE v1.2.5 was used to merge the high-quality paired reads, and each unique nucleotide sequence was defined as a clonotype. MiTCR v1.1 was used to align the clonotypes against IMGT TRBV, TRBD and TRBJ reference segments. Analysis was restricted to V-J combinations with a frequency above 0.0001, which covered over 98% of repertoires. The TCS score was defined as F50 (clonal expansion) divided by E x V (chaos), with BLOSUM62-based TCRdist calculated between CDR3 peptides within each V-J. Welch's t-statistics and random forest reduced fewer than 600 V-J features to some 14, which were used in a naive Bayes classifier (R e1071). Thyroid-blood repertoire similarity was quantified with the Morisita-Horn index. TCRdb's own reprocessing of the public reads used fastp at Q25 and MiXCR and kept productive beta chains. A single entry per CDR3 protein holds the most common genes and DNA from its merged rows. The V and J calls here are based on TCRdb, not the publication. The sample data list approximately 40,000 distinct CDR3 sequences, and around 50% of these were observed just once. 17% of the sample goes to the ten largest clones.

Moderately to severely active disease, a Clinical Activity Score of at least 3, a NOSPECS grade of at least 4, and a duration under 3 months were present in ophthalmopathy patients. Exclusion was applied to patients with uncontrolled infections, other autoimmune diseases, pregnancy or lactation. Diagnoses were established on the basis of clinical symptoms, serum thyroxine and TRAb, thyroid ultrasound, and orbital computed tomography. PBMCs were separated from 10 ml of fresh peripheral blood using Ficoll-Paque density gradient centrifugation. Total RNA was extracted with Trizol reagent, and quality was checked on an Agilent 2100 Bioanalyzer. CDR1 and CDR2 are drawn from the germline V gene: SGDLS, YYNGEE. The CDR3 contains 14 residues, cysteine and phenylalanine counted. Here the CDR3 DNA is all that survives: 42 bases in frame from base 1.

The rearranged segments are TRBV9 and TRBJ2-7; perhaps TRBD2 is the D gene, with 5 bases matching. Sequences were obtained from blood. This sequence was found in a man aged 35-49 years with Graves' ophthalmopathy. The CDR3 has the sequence CASSVVQIPGELYF. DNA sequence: TGTGCCAGCAGCGTAGTACAAATTCCCGGGGAGCTGTACTTC.